These 31 T cell receptor beta chains were sequenced from one sample in a study of blood T cells in healthy people across ages. The authors ran a second PCR of 7 to 11 cycles using a sample-barcoded 5' primer and a J-beta primer mix. TCRdb re-analysed the 5' RACE reads in MiXCR, keeping a single row per CDR3 protein. The table has 780,000 or so distinct CDR3 sequences, around 50% seen once. Material for sequencing was blood. The receptors were sampled from a man in his forties in good health.

The chain is built from TRBV5-1 and TRBJ1-1; TRBD1 matches 8 bases. CDR3 length equals 14 residues. Germline V gene lookup returns CDR1 SGHRS and CDR2 YFSETQ. V lost 4 bases to trimming and J lost 3 bases; unmatched junction nucleotides: 5. CDR3: CASSAGGPDTEAFF. CDR3 coding DNA: TGCGCCAGCAGCGCAGGGGGCCCGGACACTGAAGCTTTCTTT.

The chain employs TRBV10-3 and TRBJ1-1; D possibly corresponds to TRBD1 (5 bases). V lost 4 bases and J 8 bases, leaving 23 bases between the germline ends. The germline V gene has CDR1 ENHRY and CDR2 SYGVKD. This CDR3 has 16 amino acids. This CDR3 reads CAISGGSVELKLEAFF. The DNA for the CDR3 is TGTGCCATCAGTGGGGGGTCCGTGGAACTCAAATTAGAAGCTTTCTTT.

The J gene is TRBJ2-4, the V gene TRBV7-2; D tentatively fits TRBD1 or TRBD2 (6 bases each). The CDR3 is 15 amino acids. From germline, CDR1 is SGHTA and CDR2 FQGNSA. The V and J ends lost 5 bases and 0 bases respectively, with 11 bases between them. Here the CDR3 DNA reads TGTGCCAGCAGCCGGAGGGGGGAAGCCAAAAACATTCAGTACTTC. It is translated as CASSRRGEAKNIQYF.

This chain's CDR3 is CASRLTGNQETQYF. CDR3 DNA sequence: TGCGCCAGCAGACTTACAGGGAACCAAGAGACCCAGTACTTC. The V gene is TRBV5-1, the J gene TRBJ2-5; maybe TRBD1 (6 bases). The CDR3 runs 14 residues. CDR1 and CDR2 from the germline V gene are SGHRS and YFSETQ. Between the trimmed V and J ends, which lost 5 bases and 0 bases, there was a span of 11 bases.

The J gene is TRBJ2-1, the V gene TRBV11-3, with TRBD2 identical over 9 bases. The CDR3 is made up of 18 amino acids. Trimming cost V 2 bases and J 6 bases; bases outside gene matches: 14. Germline loops: CDR1 SGHNT, CDR2 YENEEA. DNA for the CDR3: TGTGCCAGCAGCTTACCCGGTTGGGCGGGAGGGAAAGGCAATGAGCAGTTCTTC. Translation: CASSLPGWAGGKGNEQFF.

V and J are TRBV7-9 and TRBJ1-1; no definite D call. The V gene's germline CDR1 is SEHNR and CDR2 FQNEAQ (reference sequence). This CDR3 contains 14 residues. Deletions cut 7 bases from V and 1 base from J, with 13 bases between. For the CDR3, the DNA is TGTGCCAGCAACCGAGAGGCCTGGAACACTGAAGCTTTCTTT. Translated: CASNREAWNTEAFF.

In its sample, this clonotype was seen a few times. This chain connects TRBV2 to TRBJ2-5, with 9 bases that match TRBD1. The CDR3 sequence is 18 residues long. The V gene end was trimmed by 3 bases and the J gene end by 0 bases; junction bases not matched to a gene: 11. Germline CDR1 and CDR2: SNHLY and FYNNEI. This CDR3 is CASSEKVPGQGYQETQYF. Written as DNA, the CDR3 is TGTGCCAGCAGTGAGAAGGTCCCGGGACAGGGATACCAAGAGACCCAGTACTTC.

This clonotype was seen only once. The chain recombines TRBV4-1 with TRBJ2-7, with TRBD2 matching 8 bases. Germline lookup yields CDR1 MGHRA and CDR2 YSYEKL. The CDR3 is made up of 17 amino acids. Unmatched junction bases numbered 14, after V lost 5 bases and J lost 2 bases. CDR3 amino acids: CASSSGTSWSSTYEQYF. The CDR3 DNA reads TGCGCCAGCAGCTCCGGGACTAGTTGGAGTTCGACCTACGAGCAGTACTTC.

The V call is TRBV5-1, the J call TRBJ2-7, with 8 bases identical to TRBD1. The end of the DNA fits TRBJ2-5 better, so the J call may be wrong. The CDR3 runs 15 residues. CDR1 is SGHRS, CDR2 YFSETQ, per germline. The CDR3 loop is CASSHGTGTQETQYF. The CDR3 region has the DNA TGCGCCAGCAGCCACGGGACAGGAACGCAAGAGACCCAGTACTTC.

This clonotype was found a few times. The rearrangement uses TRBV3-1 and TRBJ2-1; no clear D gene. Trimming removed 1 base at V and 8 bases at J, with 3 bases between. Germline values: CDR1 LGHDT, CDR2 YNNKEL (reference sequence). This CDR3 region has 11 residues. The CDR3 sequence is CASSQVYEQFF. The CDR3 coding sequence is TGTGCCAGCAGCCAAGTATATGAGCAGTTCTTC.

V gene TRBV29-1 combines with J gene TRBJ2-5; TRBD1 aligns across 9 bases. Looked up from germline, CDR1 is SQVTM and CDR2 is ANQGSEA. V gave up 3 bases and J gave up 2 bases; unmatched junction bases: 7. CDR3 length equals 15 residues. The CDR3 sequence is CSVDWTGALQETQYF. CDR3 sequence (DNA): TGCAGCGTTGATTGGACAGGGGCTCTGCAAGAGACCCAGTACTTC.

There are a few counts of this clonotype. The chain employs TRBV20-1 and TRBJ2-1, with 14 bases identical to TRBD2. The germline CDR1 and CDR2 sequences are DFQATT and SNEGSKA (reference sequence). V shed 5 bases, J shed 2 bases, and the junction held 5 bases outside the gene matches. The CDR3 is 16 amino acids. In nucleotides, the CDR3 is TGCAGTGCTTCCGGGACTAGCGGGAGCACCTACAATGAGCAGTTCTTC. The encoded protein is CSASGTSGSTYNEQFF.

In this sample, this clonotype turned up a few times. The rearrangement uses TRBV5-1 and TRBJ2-3, with 9 bases aligning to TRBD2. Trimming at V came to 3 bases and at J to 4 bases, leaving 9 bases not matched to a gene. The CDR3 sequence is 16 residues long. The V gene's germline CDR1 is SGHRS and CDR2 YFSETQ. CDR3 residues: CASSSQASGASDTQYF. The CDR3 bases are TGCGCCAGCAGCTCGCAAGCTAGCGGGGCTTCAGATACGCAGTATTTT.

The chain recombines TRBV27 with TRBJ2-3; TRBD2 matches 11 bases. Trimming cost V 3 bases and J 3 bases; bases outside gene matches: 5. This CDR3 contains 16 residues. Germline CDR1 and CDR2: MNHEY and SMNVEV (reference sequence). Here the CDR3 DNA reads TGTGCCAGCAGTTTTTGGCTAGCGGGAGGAACAGATACGCAGTATTTT. Translation: CASSFWLAGGTDTQYF.

The chain combines TRBV15 with TRBJ2-5, with 13 bases lining up with TRBD2. Germline V gene sequence: CDR1 LNHNV, CDR2 YYDKDF (reference sequence). V was clipped by 3 bases and J by 11 bases; unmatched bases: 12. The CDR3 covers 16 residues. The CDR3 coding sequence is TGTGCCACCAGCAGGCGACTAGCGGGGGGAGTCAATGAGCAGTACTTC. Protein: CATSRRLAGGVNEQYF.

V usage is TRBV29-1 and J usage is TRBJ2-2; D is uncertain. Germline CDR1 and CDR2: SQVTM and ANQGSEA. The V and J ends lost 4 bases and 5 bases respectively, with 11 bases between them. This CDR3 spans 13 amino acids. The CDR3, as DNA: TGCAGCGTTGGGGCAACAGTAACCGGGGAGCTGTTTTTT. Its protein product is CSVGATVTGELFF.

J is TRBJ2-3 and V is TRBV7-6, with D possibly TRBD2 on 5 matching bases. V was clipped by 6 bases and J by 2 bases, with 21 bases between them. CDR1 and CDR2 (germline): SGHVS, FNYEAQ. There are 17 residues in the CDR3. The CDR3 loop is CASSQSPGEDPTDTQYF. CDR3 DNA: TGTGCCAGCAGTCAAAGCCCCGGGGAAGACCCCACAGATACGCAGTATTTT.

The CDR3: CASAHGPGLDTQYF. The CDR3 DNA reads as TGTGCCAGCGCACACGGGCCCGGTCTGGATACGCAGTATTTT. The genes are TRBV27 and TRBJ2-3, with D unresolved. The CDR3 is 14 amino acids. Trimming pared 8 bases from V and 6 bases from J, leaving 18 bases between. CDR1 and CDR2 from the germline V gene are MNHEY and SMNVEV (reference sequence).

Concerning this clonotype: An end of the junction differs from the germline gene, which may be a read error. In DNA form, the CDR3 reads TGTGCCAGCAGTTTAGGTCGTCGACAGGGGGGCTACAAGCAGTACTTC. The encoded protein is CASSLGRRQGGYKQYF. The V call is TRBV12-3 or TRBV12-4, the J call TRBJ2-7; 9 bases are a match to TRBD1. The CDR3 is 16 residues long.

This clonotype has more than one count but fewer than ten. The chain carries TRBV5-6 and TRBJ2-1; D is possibly TRBD2 (5 bases). V dropped 5 bases and J dropped 7 bases, with 10 bases sitting between them. This CDR3 contains 12 residues. Looked up from germline, CDR1 is SGHDT and CDR2 is YYEEEE. The CDR3 region has the DNA TGTGCCAGCAGTACGGGGTGGAATGAGCAGTTCTTC. Its translation: CASSTGWNEQFF. Looking up the rest from reference TRBV5-6 and TRBJ2-1 gives the full variable domain: DAGVTQSPTHLIKTRGQQVTLRCSPKSGHDTVSWYQQALGQGPQFIFQYYEEEERQRGNFPDRFSGHQFPNYSSELNVNALLLGDSALYLCASSTGWNEQFFGPGTRLTVL.

The CDR3 is CASSMQPGQGYNEQFF. The CDR3 DNA reads TGCGCCAGCAGCATGCAGCCGGGACAGGGATACAATGAGCAGTTCTTC. This chain links TRBV5-1 with TRBJ2-1; 9 nucleotides match TRBD1. Unmatched junction bases numbered 9, after V lost 4 bases and J lost 4 bases. This CDR3 is built from 16 residues. The germline CDR1 and CDR2 sequences are SGHRS and YFSETQ. Full variable domain (rest looked up from reference TRBV5-1 and TRBJ2-1): KAGVTQTPRYLIKTRGQQVTLSCSPISGHRSVSWYQQTPGQGLQFLFEYFSETQRNKGNFPGRFSGRQFSNSRSEMNVSTLELGDSALYLCASSMQPGQGYNEQFFGPGTRLTVL.

J is TRBJ2-3 and V is TRBV20-1; possibly TRBD2 for D (6 bases). The CDR3 contains 16 residues. Germline V CDR1 and CDR2: DFQATT, SNEGSKA (reference sequence). Trimming took 1 base from V and 2 from J, leaving 16 bases between them. CDR3 nucleotide sequence: TGCAGTGCTAGAGGCTTGGATAGCGGTTTCACAGATACGCAGTATTTT. It encodes CSARGLDSGFTDTQYF.

This clonotype was observed a handful of times. The chain employs TRBV12-3 or TRBV12-4 and TRBJ2-7, with 7 bases matching TRBD2. The CDR3 loop spans 15 amino acids. V shed 6 bases, J shed 2 bases, and the junction held 10 bases outside the gene matches. Written as DNA, the CDR3 is TGTGCCAGCAGCGCGTTCTCGGGAGGAGCCTACGAGCAGTACTTC. Translation: CASSAFSGGAYEQYF.

This clonotype has at least ten counts. The V and J genes are TRBV19 and TRBJ1-6, with TRBD1 matching over 8 bases. This CDR3 spans 14 amino acids. The junction had 1 base not matched to a gene; V was cut back by 5 bases and J by 4 bases. The V gene's germline CDR1 is LNHDA and CDR2 SQIVND (reference sequence). The CDR3 region is CASSGQGYNSPLHF. CDR3 in DNA: TGTGCCAGTAGTGGACAGGGATATAATTCACCCCTCCACTTT.

J is TRBJ1-2 and V is TRBV20-1; 7 nucleotides align to TRBD1. The CDR3 contains 15 residues. In germline, CDR1 is DFQATT, CDR2 SNEGSKA (reference sequence). J gave up 2 bases and V 3 bases, and 9 bases lay outside the gene matches. Here the CDR3 reads CSARRGQSPNYGYTF. CDR3 coding DNA: TGCAGTGCTAGGAGGGGACAGAGCCCAAACTATGGCTACACCTTC.

The J gene is TRBJ2-7, the V gene TRBV18; 7 bases map to TRBD2. The J call may be incorrect, as the DNA end agrees better with TRBJ2-5. This CDR3 comprises 15 residues. The V gene's germline CDR1 is KGHSH and CDR2 LQKENI. The CDR3 bases are TGTGCCAGCTCACACTACCGTGGACTAGAAGAGACCCAGTACTTC. Its protein product is CASSHYRGLEETQYF.

This clonotype has only a few counts. The chain employs TRBV4-1 and TRBJ1-6; D is uncertain. V lost 2 bases to trimming and J lost 7 bases, with 9 bases between them. Germline values: CDR1 MGHRA, CDR2 YSYEKL. The CDR3 is 14 residues long. This chain's CDR3 is CASSQLRSNSPLHF. CDR3 sequence (DNA): TGCGCCAGCAGCCAACTACGGTCCAATTCACCCCTCCACTTT.

The chain has TRBV27 and TRBJ2-1; tentatively, D is TRBD2 (5 bases). V lost 0 bases to trimming and J lost 2 bases, with 8 bases between them. The germline CDR1 and CDR2 sequences are MNHEY and SMNVEV (reference sequence). The CDR3 contains 15 residues. CDR3 nucleotides: TGTGCCAGCAGTTTATCGTGGACTCCCTACAATGAGCAGTTCTTC. This encodes CASSLSWTPYNEQFF.

The gene calls are TRBV6-5 and TRBJ2-4, with D perhaps given as TRBD1 or TRBD2 (5 bases each). The J call may not be correct, given that the DNA end is closer to TRBJ2-7. The CDR3 runs 14 residues. The germline V gene encodes CDR1 MNHEY and CDR2 SVGAGI. DNA for the CDR3: TGTGCCAGCAGTCGCACCGGGACCCGCTACGAGCAGTACTTC. It encodes CASSRTGTRYEQYF.

This clonotype was seen a few times. This chain links TRBV2 with TRBJ2-5, with D perhaps matching TRBD1 (5 bases). Germline values: CDR1 SNHLY, CDR2 FYNNEI. There are 15 residues in the CDR3. Deletions cut 7 bases from V and 2 bases from J, with 17 bases between. The chain's CDR3 is CASKGVPIPQETQYF. CDR3 in DNA: TGTGCCAGCAAAGGGGTTCCGATCCCGCAAGAGACCCAGTACTTC.

The chain carries TRBV7-2 and TRBJ2-3, with 12 nucleotides matching TRBD2. The CDR3 runs 16 residues. Germline lookup yields CDR1 SGHTA and CDR2 FQGNSA. V was clipped by 4 bases and J by 3 bases; unmatched bases: 5. Here the CDR3 DNA reads TGTGCCAGCAGCTCCCTAGCGGGAGGGTGGACAGATACGCAGTATTTT. This translates into CASSSLAGGWTDTQYF.